The 27 T cell receptor beta chains below come from one sample, sequenced in a study of blood T cell repertoires in COVID-19. Clones were sequenced by immunoSEQ multiplex PCR, and TCRdb holds only the in-frame ones, with some missing. Altogether roughly 180,000 clones are present, approximately 78% being singletons, with the ten largest covering approximately 12%. The material sequenced was peripheral blood. The receptors originated from a woman older than 75 with COVID-19, enrolled during active disease.

This chain links TRBV2 with TRBJ1-5; 8 bases are a match to TRBD1. Germline lookup yields CDR1 SNHLY and CDR2 FYNNEI. This CDR3 has 16 residues. J was trimmed by 2 bases and V by 6 bases; bases with no gene match: 9. CDR3 loop: CASSVRDRLGNQPQHF. For the CDR3, the DNA is TGTGCCAGCAGCGTAAGGGACAGGCTGGGCAATCAGCCCCAGCATTTT.

The V gene is TRBV4-2, the J gene TRBJ2-1, with D tentatively TRBD2 (7 bases). V was trimmed by 6 bases and J by 8 bases, leaving 11 bases between them. Germline V gives CDR1 LGHNA, CDR2 YNFKEQ. The CDR3 extends over 12 amino acids. CDR3 bases: TGTGCCAGCAGTATAGGGGGGGATGAGCAGTTCTTC. Its translation: CASSIGGDEQFF.

V is TRBV12-2 and J is TRBJ1-5; TRBD1 was called by the table and not checked on the DNA. TRBV12-2 is a pseudogene locus. The CDR3 spans 18 residues. DNA for the CDR3: TGTGCAAGTCGCTTAACTGGACACAGTTCTCATAGCAATCAGCCCCAGCATTTT. It encodes CASRLTGHSSHSNQPQHF.

The chain couples TRBV5-4 to TRBJ2-7, with a weak D call TRBD2 (6 bases). The length of the CDR3 is 14 residues. V was cut by 0 bases and J by 9 bases, with 16 bases left in between. CDR1 and CDR2 (germline): SGHNT, YYREEE (reference sequence). The chain's CDR3 is CASSLAGTPGGQYF. For the CDR3, the DNA is TGTGCCAGCAGCTTGGCCGGGACTCCCGGCGGGCAGTACTTC.

The V gene is TRBV2, the J gene TRBJ2-5; no firm D call. Germline V gene lookup returns CDR1 SNHLY and CDR2 FYNNEI. The CDR3 loop spans 12 amino acids. V was clipped by 8 bases and J by 3 bases, with 10 bases between them. CDR3 nucleotides: TGTGCCAGCGCGCGGTTTGAAGAGACCCAGTACTTC. Translation: CASARFEETQYF.

V and J are TRBV7-2 and TRBJ2-7, with 13 bases matching TRBD2. The germline gives CDR1 SGHTA, CDR2 FQGNSA. With 5 bases clipped from V and 7 bases from J, the junction kept 8 bases outside the gene matches. This CDR3 is 15 amino acids long. CDR3 amino acids: CASSPELAGGGEQYF. The CDR3 DNA sequence: TGTGCCAGCAGCCCCGAACTAGCGGGAGGGGGTGAGCAGTACTTC.

This clone was found once. The J gene is TRBJ2-5, the V gene TRBV7-6; D unclear. The V end was cut by 5 bases, the J end by 1 base, with 8 bases between. The germline V gene has CDR1 SGHVS and CDR2 FNYEAQ. CDR3 length: 13 residues. CDR3 DNA sequence: TGTGCCAGCAGCCCCCTCTTCCAAGAGACCCAGTACTTC. It is translated as CASSPLFQETQYF.

This clone was counted a few times. Other DNA sequences in the sample encode the same CDR3. The chain is built from TRBV7-2 and TRBJ2-2; 8 bases are a match to TRBD2. The germline gives CDR1 SGHTA, CDR2 FQGNSA. The trim removed 8 bases at V and 4 bases at J, leaving 6 bases unmatched. This CDR3 contains 14 residues. CDR3 DNA sequence: TGTGCCAGCGGACGGGGGGGCCCCACCGGGGAGCTGTTTTTT. It specifies CASGRGGPTGELFF. The complete variable domain, with remaining parts taken from reference TRBV7-2 and TRBJ2-2, reads GAGVSQSPSNKVTEKGKDVELRCDPISGHTALYWYRQSLGQGLEFLIYFQGNSAPDKSGLPSDRFSAERTGGSVSTLTIQRTQQEDSAVYLCASGRGGPTGELFFGEGSRLTVL.

V is TRBV24-1 and J is TRBJ1-1; TRBD1 is a possible D gene (6 bases). From germline, CDR1 is KGHDR and CDR2 SFDVKD. The ends were cut back, 9 bases at V and 3 bases at J, with 16 bases in the middle. This CDR3 contains 14 residues. This CDR3 reads CATRTGIKDTEAFF. CDR3 nucleotide sequence: TGTGCCACCCGAACAGGGATCAAGGACACTGAAGCTTTCTTT.

J is TRBJ1-6 and V is TRBV5-1, with D possibly TRBD1 on 5 matching bases. The germline CDR1 and CDR2 sequences are SGHRS and YFSETQ. The CDR3 extends over 16 amino acids. Trimming cost V 2 bases and J 8 bases, with 17 bases left between them. The CDR3 loop is CASSLRQLSPDSPLHF. In nucleotides, the CDR3 is TGCGCCAGCAGCTTACGACAGCTTTCGCCCGATTCACCCCTCCACTTT.

V usage is TRBV7-9 and J usage is TRBJ2-1; the D is unclear. The CDR3 extends over 13 amino acids. CDR1 is SEHNR, CDR2 FQNEAQ, per germline (reference sequence). The V and J ends lost 2 bases and 7 bases respectively, with 9 bases between them. CDR3 coding DNA: TGTGCCAGCAGCTTACAGGCGTCTAATGAGCAGTTCTTC. This sequence encodes CASSLQASNEQFF.

The chain is built from TRBV19 and TRBJ1-5; 8 nucleotides match TRBD1. CDR1 and CDR2 from the germline V gene are LNHDA and SQIVND (reference sequence). V lost 4 bases, J lost 7 bases, and 9 bases stayed unmatched. CDR3 length: 15 amino acids. The CDR3 protein is CASSTLDRGGQPQHF. In nucleotides, the CDR3 is TGTGCCAGTAGTACCCTAGACAGGGGAGGGCAGCCCCAGCATTTT.

V gene TRBV19 combines with J gene TRBJ2-3; D is uncertain. V lost 8 bases, J lost 4 bases, and 13 bases lay in between. CDR1 is LNHDA and CDR2 is SQIVND in the germline V gene (reference sequence). The CDR3 totals 13 residues. In DNA form, the CDR3 reads TGTGCCAGTGAAGCCACGGCGGCAGATACGCAGTATTTT. This sequence encodes CASEATAADTQYF.

V usage is TRBV19 and J usage is TRBJ1-1; 8 nucleotides align to TRBD1. The germline CDR1 and CDR2 sequences are LNHDA and SQIVND (reference sequence). This CDR3 spans 15 amino acids. The ends lost 5 bases at V and 2 bases at J; junction bases unmatched: 7. The CDR3 bases are TGTGCCAGTAGTGGGGGGACAGGAGGAAACACTGAAGCTTTCTTT. It is translated as CASSGGTGGNTEAFF.

This rearrangement joins TRBV5-1 to TRBJ2-3, with D possibly TRBD2 on 6 matching bases. Germline V lookup: CDR1 SGHRS, CDR2 YFSETQ. V lost 0 bases, J lost 4 bases, and 18 bases lay in between. The CDR3 sequence is 17 residues long. The chain's CDR3 is CASSLAGTSPFADTQYF. CDR3 bases: TGCGCCAGCAGCTTGGCCGGGACTTCTCCGTTTGCAGATACGCAGTATTTT.

The chain uses TRBV18 and TRBJ1-2, with D tentatively TRBD1 (5 bases). Germline CDR1 is KGHSH and CDR2 is LQKENI. The germline V and J ends were trimmed by 3 bases and 4 bases, with 12 bases remaining between them. This CDR3 contains 14 residues. The CDR3 nucleotides read TGTGCCAGCTCACCGGTCAGGGCTTCCTATGGCTACACCTTC. Its translation is CASSPVRASYGYTF.

The sample holds a few counts of this clone. The rearrangement joins TRBV23-1 to TRBJ1-6, with 10 bases lining up with TRBD1. TRBV23-1 is labeled an ORF, and its function is uncertain. J gave up 9 bases and V 3 bases, and 11 bases lay outside the gene matches. The CDR3 sequence is 17 residues long. CDR3 loop: CASSHSPPGTGVSPLHF. Written as DNA, the CDR3 is TGCGCCAGCAGTCACTCGCCTCCCGGGACAGGGGTTTCACCCCTCCACTTT.

This clone was observed a few times. The chain employs TRBV13 and TRBJ1-2, with D possibly matching TRBD1 (5 bases). Germline V gene lookup returns CDR1 PRHDT and CDR2 FYEKMQ (reference sequence). Deletions cut 0 bases from V and 2 bases from J, with 10 bases between. CDR3 length equals 15 residues. The CDR3 loop reads CASSLGLGLNYGYTF. CDR3 DNA sequence: TGTGCCAGCAGCTTAGGACTGGGACTGAACTATGGCTACACCTTC.

The chain combines TRBV18 with TRBJ2-2, with a weak D call TRBD2 (6 bases). Trimming took 2 bases from V and 4 from J, leaving 8 bases between them. Germline values: CDR1 KGHSH, CDR2 LQKENI. The CDR3 extends over 14 amino acids. The CDR3 DNA reads TGTGCCAGCTCACCAGGAGGGGCCACCGGGGAGCTGTTTTTT. Its protein is CASSPGGATGELFF.

The chain links TRBV19 to TRBJ1-2; 11 bases fit TRBD1. V lost 10 bases to trimming and J lost 5 bases; unmatched junction nucleotides: 3. CDR3 length: 12 residues. Germline V lookup: CDR1 LNHDA, CDR2 SQIVND (reference sequence). The CDR3 nucleotides read TGTGCCACCGGGGACAGGGGGTATGGCTACACCTTC. It encodes CATGDRGYGYTF.

The chain is built from TRBV5-8 and TRBJ1-2; 7 positions agree with TRBD1. The V gene's germline CDR1 is SGHTS and CDR2 YDEGEE. The V and J ends lost 4 bases and 3 bases, in that order; junction bases with no gene match: 9. CDR3 length equals 15 residues. This CDR3 reads CASSHGRGRDYGYTF. CDR3 DNA: TGTGCCAGCAGCCACGGGAGGGGGCGAGACTATGGCTACACCTTC.

The V and J genes are TRBV7-8 and TRBJ1-4; D not resolved. The V gene lost 5 bases and the J gene lost 0 bases, with 7 bases spanning the gap. The CDR3 totals 14 residues. Looked up from germline, CDR1 is SGHVS and CDR2 is FQNEAQ. The CDR3 DNA reads TGTGCCAGCAGCCCGACACCAACTAATGAAAAACTGTTTTTT. Translating it yields CASSPTPTNEKLFF. Full variable domain (missing parts from reference TRBV7-8 and TRBJ1-4): GAGVSQSPRYKVAKRGQDVALRCDPISGHVSLFWYQQALGQGPEFLTYFQNEAQLDKSGLPSDRFFAERPEGSVSTLKIQRTQQEDSAVYLCASSPTPTNEKLFFGSGTQLSVL.

The chain employs TRBV28 and TRBJ1-5, with 9 positions matching TRBD1. The CDR3 totals 13 residues. Germline V gene sequence: CDR1 MDHEN, CDR2 SYDVKM. Trimming at V came to 5 bases and at J to 9 bases, leaving 5 bases not matched to a gene. The CDR3 spells CASSTGGRGPQHF. CDR3 in DNA: TGTGCCAGCAGTACAGGGGGCCGGGGGCCCCAGCATTTT.

This clone was seen a single time. The rearrangement joins TRBV12-3 or TRBV12-4 to TRBJ2-3; D gene unclear. There are 12 residues in the CDR3. The ends were cut back, 3 bases at V and 4 bases at J, with 5 bases in the middle. CDR3 amino acids: CASSFLADTQYF. In DNA form, the CDR3 reads TGTGCCAGCAGTTTCCTCGCAGATACGCAGTATTTT.

The chain has TRBV29-1 and TRBJ2-3, with 11 positions matching TRBD2. With V trimmed by 3 bases and J by 3 bases, 11 bases remained unmatched. The CDR3 extends over 17 amino acids. CDR1 SQVTM and CDR2 ANQGSEA come from the germline V gene. For the CDR3, the DNA is TGCAGCGTTGATCTAATCGCTAGCGGGAGGCCAACAGATACGCAGTATTTT. This sequence encodes CSVDLIASGRPTDTQYF.

The gene calls are TRBV18 and TRBJ2-7; D perhaps matches TRBD2 (5 bases). The V and J ends lost 2 bases and 2 bases respectively, with 13 bases between them. CDR3 length: 15 residues. Germline V lookup: CDR1 KGHSH, CDR2 LQKENI. The CDR3 DNA follows: TGTGCCAGCTCACCATCCCGGGATAGCGCCTACGAGCAGTACTTC. Translation gives CASSPSRDSAYEQYF.

V gene TRBV9 combines with J gene TRBJ2-3; 10 bases map to TRBD2. This CDR3 contains 14 residues. V trimming: 5 bases; J trimming: 6 bases; junction bases outside the gene matches: 6. Germline V gene sequence: CDR1 SGDLS, CDR2 YYNGEE. CDR3 sequence: CASSSSGSRDTQYF. CDR3 DNA: TGTGCCAGCAGTTCTAGCGGGAGTAGGGATACGCAGTATTTT. Looking up the rest from reference TRBV9 and TRBJ2-3 gives the full variable domain: DSGVTQTPKHLITATGQRVTLRCSPRSGDLSVYWYQQSLDQGLQFLIQYYNGEERAKGNILERFSAQQFPDLHSELNLSSLELGDSALYFCASSSSGSRDTQYFGPGTRLTVL.